A single sample gave rise to the 32 T cell receptor beta chains below, sequenced in a study of T-cell reconstitution after alpha-beta-depleted transplantation in children. Preparing the TCRbeta library involved the use of unique molecular identifiers. TCRdb processed the PCR reads anew with MiXCR; each CDR3 protein has one entry. Among about 500,000 distinct CDR3 sequences listed, approximately 30% were seen once. This sample comprised PBMCs from the stem cell graft donor, obtained from the stem cell graft. These receptors were taken from a human donor who donated a stem cell graft to a child with aplastic anemia.

The CDR3 loop is CSARSGTSGSVNEQFF. CDR3 bases: TGCAGTGCTAGATCTGGGACTAGCGGGAGTGTAAATGAGCAGTTCTTC. The chain recombines TRBV20-1 with TRBJ2-1; the match to TRBD2 covers 14 bases. CDR1 is DFQATT and CDR2 is SNEGSKA in the germline V gene (reference sequence). This CDR3 comprises 16 residues. Trimming took 2 bases from V and 7 from J; bases not matched to a gene: 7.

This clonotype was seen only a few times. The rearrangement uses TRBV5-1 and TRBJ1-4, with D hard to call. There are 15 residues in the CDR3. The germline CDR1 and CDR2 sequences are SGHRS and YFSETQ. V was pared by 0 bases and J by 0 bases, with 6 bases between. In DNA form, the CDR3 reads TGCGCCAGCAGCTTGGGGCCGGCAACTAATGAAAAACTGTTTTTT. As protein: CASSLGPATNEKLFF.

The chain joins TRBV6-2 or TRBV6-3 to TRBJ2-1; D might be TRBD1 (7 bases). V lost 5 bases and J 0 bases, leaving 14 bases between the germline ends. CDR3 length equals 16 residues. Germline values: CDR1 MNHEY, CDR2 SVGEGT. CDR3 in DNA: TGTGCCAGCAGTCTGAGACAGGGAGGCTCCTACAATGAGCAGTTCTTC. It specifies CASSLRQGGSYNEQFF.

This clonotype was counted a few times. This chain connects TRBV30 to TRBJ1-1; D ambiguous. The CDR3 sequence is 15 residues long. Germline lookup yields CDR1 GTSNPN and CDR2 SVGIG (reference sequence). V lost 0 bases and J lost 0, with 11 bases in between. CDR3 region: CAWSVTVSLNTEAFF. CDR3 bases: TGTGCCTGGAGTGTAACAGTCAGCTTGAACACTGAAGCTTTCTTT.

Here the CDR3 reads CASSSWTSGKDNEQFF. The DNA for the CDR3 is TGCGCCAGCAGCTCGTGGACTAGCGGGAAGGACAATGAGCAGTTCTTC. The V call is TRBV5-1, the J call TRBJ2-1, with 12 positions matching TRBD2. Germline V gene sequence: CDR1 SGHRS, CDR2 YFSETQ. The J segment lost 5 bases and the V segment lost 3 bases, leaving 6 bases of the junction unmatched. CDR3 length: 16 residues.

This clonotype has just one count. V usage is TRBV5-5 and J usage is TRBJ1-3; TRBD1 is a possible D gene (5 bases). Trimming took 3 bases from V and 2 from J, leaving 18 bases between them. The CDR3 runs 17 residues. The germline CDR1 and CDR2 sequences are SGHKS and YYEKEE (reference sequence). This chain's CDR3 is CASSSSRDPGTGNTIYF. In nucleotides, the CDR3 is TGTGCCAGCAGCTCTTCCAGGGACCCAGGGACTGGAAACACCATATATTTT.

This clonotype was found a few times. The chain carries TRBV12-3 or TRBV12-4 and TRBJ1-2, with D possibly being TRBD1 (5 bases). The germline V and J ends were trimmed by 4 bases and 6 bases, with 21 bases remaining between them. The length of the CDR3 is 16 residues. CDR3 in amino acids: CASSSRPGGLVDGYTF. CDR3 coding DNA: TGTGCCAGCAGTTCGAGACCCGGGGGTTTGGTCGATGGCTACACCTTC.

The chain recombines TRBV5-1 with TRBJ2-2, with D unresolved. Trimming shortened V by 1 base and J by 5 bases, and 12 bases separated the two germline ends. Germline values: CDR1 SGHRS, CDR2 YFSETQ. The CDR3 has 15 amino acids. The CDR3 region has the DNA TGCGCCAGCAGCTTGTCCCAGGAGACGACCGGGGAGCTGTTTTTT. This sequence encodes CASSLSQETTGELFF.

This sequence joins TRBV29-1 and TRBJ2-7, with D possibly TRBD2 on 6 matching bases. Looked up from germline, CDR1 is SQVTM and CDR2 is ANQGSEA. The CDR3 is 16 amino acids. Trimming took off 0 bases at V and 3 bases at J, with 18 bases between the two ends. The CDR3 protein is CSVEDSVRGKSYEQYF. The CDR3 region has the DNA TGCAGCGTTGAAGATTCCGTTCGGGGGAAAAGCTACGAGCAGTACTTC.

There are a few counts of this clonotype. The chain links TRBV6-2 or TRBV6-3 to TRBJ2-7, with TRBD2 identical over 15 bases. Unmatched junction bases numbered 5, after V lost 1 base and J lost 4 bases. The V gene's germline CDR1 is MNHEY and CDR2 SVGEGT. This CDR3 has 17 amino acids. CDR3 sequence reads: CASSYLAGLAGGYEQYV. The CDR3, as DNA: TGTGCCAGCAGTTACTTGGCGGGACTAGCGGGAGGATACGAGCAGTACGTC.

CDR3 loop: CASSYARGTLAYEQYV. The CDR3 DNA is TGTGCCAGCAGTTACGCGCGCGGGACCCTGGCCTACGAGCAGTACGTC. This chain uses TRBV6-2 or TRBV6-3 with TRBJ2-7, with a possible D match to TRBD2 (6 bases). CDR1 and CDR2 from the germline V gene are MNHEY and SVGEGT. This CDR3 has 16 residues. Trimming removed 2 bases at V and 2 bases at J, with 16 bases between.

Of note for this clonotype: Compared with germline, one end of the junction differs, possibly owing to a read error. The gene calls are TRBV30 and TRBJ1-1; D gene unclear. The length of the CDR3 is 14 residues. Germline values: CDR1 GTSNPN, CDR2 SVGIG (reference sequence). The DNA for the CDR3 is TGTGCCTGGAGTGAAATCGCAATGAACAGTGAAGCTTTCTTT. Translation gives CAWSEIAMNSEAFF.

This chain connects TRBV27 to TRBJ1-1; D might be TRBD1 (6 bases). The germline V gene has CDR1 MNHEY and CDR2 SMNVEV (reference sequence). Deletions cut 7 bases from V and 0 bases from J, with 15 bases between. CDR3 size: 15 residues. The DNA for the CDR3 is TGTGCCAGCACTCCAACTCCAGGGGTGAACACTGAAGCTTTCTTT. It encodes CASTPTPGVNTEAFF.

The J gene is TRBJ2-5, the V gene TRBV5-1; a weak D match, TRBD1 (6 bases). Deletions cut 4 bases from V and 1 base from J, with 11 bases between. Germline values: CDR1 SGHRS, CDR2 YFSETQ. This CDR3 is built from 14 residues. The CDR3 loop reads CASSGQGIQETQYF. For the CDR3, the DNA is TGCGCCAGCAGCGGGCAGGGGATCCAAGAGACCCAGTACTTC.

The V and J genes are TRBV18 and TRBJ1-5; the D gene is possibly TRBD1 (5 bases). From germline, CDR1 is KGHSH and CDR2 LQKENI. The CDR3 is made up of 13 amino acids. Deletions cut 4 bases from V and 9 bases from J, with 13 bases between. CDR3 DNA sequence: TGTGCCAGCTCACGGGAAGGGGTAGGGCCCCAGCATTTT. Amino acids: CASSREGVGPQHF.

The chain uses TRBV7-8 and TRBJ2-5; TRBD1 agrees at 9 bases. This CDR3 spans 12 amino acids. Germline V gives CDR1 SGHVS, CDR2 FQNEAQ. V lost 2 bases, J lost 11 bases, and 3 bases stayed unmatched. In nucleotides, the CDR3 is TGTGCCAGCAGCTTACGGGGGACAGGGCAGTACTTC. Protein: CASSLRGTGQYF.

The J gene is TRBJ2-3, the V gene TRBV9, with D unclear. The V end lost 0 bases, the J end lost 6 bases, and 11 bases lay between the germline ends. This CDR3 spans 14 amino acids. Per the germline V gene, CDR1 is SGDLS and CDR2 is YYNGEE. The CDR3 nucleotides read TGTGCCAGCAGCGTAGGGCAGGCCCCGGATACGCAGTATTTT. Translation: CASSVGQAPDTQYF. Full variable domain (rest looked up from reference TRBV9 and TRBJ2-3): DSGVTQTPKHLITATGQRVTLRCSPRSGDLSVYWYQQSLDQGLQFLIQYYNGEERAKGNILERFSAQQFPDLHSELNLSSLELGDSALYFCASSVGQAPDTQYFGPGTRLTVL.

This clonotype was detected once. V and J are TRBV28 and TRBJ2-7; 9 bases fit TRBD1. The trim removed 6 bases at V and 4 bases at J, leaving 7 bases unmatched. The germline V gene has CDR1 MDHEN and CDR2 SYDVKM. The CDR3 runs to 14 residues. CDR3 in amino acids: CASRGQGQGYEQYF. In nucleotides, the CDR3 is TGTGCCAGCAGGGGACAGGGTCAGGGTTACGAGCAGTACTTC. Full variable domain (missing parts from reference TRBV28 and TRBJ2-7): DVKVTQSSRYLVKRTGEKVFLECVQDMDHENMFWYRQDPGLGLRLIYFSYDVKMKEKGDIPEGYSVSREKKERFSLILESASTNQTSMYLCASRGQGQGYEQYFGPGTRLTVT.

This chain links TRBV7-2 with TRBJ2-1; D is possibly TRBD2 (6 bases). CDR3 length: 17 residues. Germline V gene sequence: CDR1 SGHTA, CDR2 FQGNSA. V was pared by 1 base and J by 0 bases, with 13 bases between. The CDR3 nucleotides are TGTGCCAGCAGCTTAGTGGGTAGCGGTTACTCCTACAATGAGCAGTTCTTC. Its translation: CASSLVGSGYSYNEQFF.

V gene TRBV12-3 or TRBV12-4 combines with J gene TRBJ2-1; possibly TRBD1 for D (6 bases). Trimming left V 5 bases short and J 7 bases short, with 12 bases between. CDR3 length: 13 residues. The CDR3 DNA sequence: TGTGCCAGCAGTGATCAGGGGTGGAATGAGCAGTTCTTC. Translation: CASSDQGWNEQFF.

This clonotype has only a few counts. J is TRBJ2-7 and V is TRBV7-7; either TRBD1 or TRBD2 may supply D (5 bases each). The CDR3 extends over 11 amino acids. Deletions cut 5 bases from V and 5 bases from J, with 7 bases between. Germline lookup yields CDR1 SSHAT and CDR2 FNYEAQ (reference sequence). The CDR3 is CASSRGHEQYV. As DNA, the CDR3 is TGTGCCAGCAGCCGGGGCCACGAGCAGTACGTC.

The V call is TRBV6-5, the J call TRBJ2-1; D possibly matches TRBD1 or TRBD2 (5 bases each). Germline CDR1 MNHEY, CDR2 SVGAGI. The CDR3 sequence is 15 residues long. Trimming took off 6 bases at V and 3 bases at J, with 15 bases between the two ends. CDR3 residues: CASRRDRSIYNEQFF. In DNA form, the CDR3 reads TGTGCCAGCAGAAGGGACCGCTCAATCTACAATGAGCAGTTCTTC.

The table lists this clonotype with a few counts. V and J are TRBV11-2 and TRBJ2-5; tentatively, D is TRBD1 (6 bases). V lost 5 bases and J lost 13, with 20 bases in between. This CDR3 spans 13 amino acids. Looked up from germline, CDR1 is SGHAT and CDR2 is FQNNGV. The CDR3 is CASSPGTRGGRYF. DNA for the CDR3: TGTGCCAGCAGCCCCGGGACCAGGGGCGGACGGTACTTC.

The V gene is TRBV5-1, the J gene TRBJ2-5, with TRBD1 matching 8 bases. Germline V gene sequence: CDR1 SGHRS, CDR2 YFSETQ. Trimming removed 1 base from V and 5 bases from J; junction bases left unmatched: 10. The CDR3 extends over 16 amino acids. CDR3 amino acids: CASSLNSGGFRETQYF. CDR3 in DNA: TGCGCCAGCAGCTTGAACTCAGGGGGCTTTCGGGAGACCCAGTACTTC.

The rearrangement links TRBV27 to TRBJ2-5, with TRBD2 as a possible D gene (5 bases). This CDR3 has 14 residues. From germline, CDR1 is MNHEY and CDR2 SMNVEV (reference sequence). V was pared by 0 bases and J by 4 bases, with 9 bases between. For the CDR3, the DNA is TGTGCCAGCAGTTTATCGTGGACTGGAGAGACCCAGTACTTC. Protein: CASSLSWTGETQYF.

The gene calls are TRBV24-1 and TRBJ2-1; TRBD2 matches at 16 bases. The V gene's germline CDR1 is KGHDR and CDR2 SFDVKD. This CDR3 comprises 19 residues. V shed 4 bases and J 8 bases; nucleotides not matched to a gene: 13. The CDR3 nucleotides are TGTGCCACCAGTGACCCCCCCGGGACTAGCGGGAGGGGATTCGATGAGCAGTTCTTC. Its translation: CATSDPPGTSGRGFDEQFF.

The genes are TRBV11-2 and TRBJ2-7; the D gene is possibly TRBD2 (5 bases). Germline V gene lookup returns CDR1 SGHAT and CDR2 FQNNGV. This CDR3 comprises 15 residues. The germline V and J ends were trimmed by 5 bases and 7 bases, with 21 bases remaining between them. The CDR3 coding sequence is TGTGCCAGCAGCCTTAGGGATCGGGCCACGGGGGAGCAGTACTTC. This encodes CASSLRDRATGEQYF.

The V call is TRBV29-1, the J call TRBJ2-3, with TRBD2 identical over 10 bases. CDR1 and CDR2 (germline): SQVTM, ANQGSEA. The CDR3 runs 14 residues. Unmatched junction bases numbered 7, after V lost 6 bases and J lost 4 bases. The CDR3 region has the DNA TGCAGCGTGGTTACTAGCGGGATATCAGATACGCAGTATTTT. Translated: CSVVTSGISDTQYF.

The sample holds a few counts of this clonotype. The V call is TRBV30, the J call TRBJ1-1; D is ambiguous. CDR3 length: 13 residues. Looked up from germline, CDR1 is GTSNPN and CDR2 is SVGIG (reference sequence). V dropped 1 base and J dropped 2 bases, with 8 bases sitting between them. Here the CDR3 reads CAWSARVNTEAFF. In DNA, the CDR3 is TGTGCCTGGAGTGCTAGGGTAAACACTGAAGCTTTCTTT.

This clonotype occurred a few times. The chain carries TRBV7-3 and TRBJ2-3; D remains unclear. This CDR3 spans 11 amino acids. CDR1 SGHTA and CDR2 FQGTGA come from the germline V gene. The V end lost 1 base, the J end lost 8 bases, and 4 bases lay between the germline ends. The CDR3 DNA follows: TGTGCCAGCAGCTTAAGTGGTACGCAGTATTTT. Its translation is CASSLSGTQYF.

About this clonotype: The junction departs from the called germline gene at one end, perhaps through a read error. The chain joins TRBV30 to TRBJ1-1, with D unclear. Germline V gene lookup returns CDR1 GTSNPN and CDR2 SVGIG (reference sequence). CDR3 length: 15 amino acids. As DNA, the CDR3 is TGTGCCTCCCAGGACCCAATGACGGTGAACACTGGAGCTTTCTTT. Translated: CASQDPMTVNTGAFF.

This clonotype has a handful of counts. This chain joins TRBV29-1 and TRBJ2-7, with D maybe TRBD2 (5 bases). Germline-derived CDR1 and CDR2 are SQVTM and ANQGSEA. CDR3 size: 12 residues. V gave up 0 bases and J gave up 4 bases, with 7 bases separating them. The CDR3 spells CSVEEEEYEQYF. In nucleotides, the CDR3 is TGCAGCGTTGAAGAGGAGGAGTACGAGCAGTACTTC.